Listed below are T cell receptor beta chains from one sample, sequenced in a study of memory CD8 T cells in hepatitis C reinfection. Profiled with immunoSEQ multiplex PCR; TCRdb holds only in-frame clones, not every one. The table shows 46,000 or so clones, with 89% occurring only once. The sequenced sample consisted of naive CD8+ T cells sorted from blood. The receptors originated from a man aged 18-30 years with hepatitis C virus infection. The CDR3 runs from the conserved cysteine through the conserved F or W. The D gene is left open where the match is weak. Clone size is shown for a subset of rows, as once, few, many or a class of expanded clone.

J: TRBJ1-4; V: TRBV5-8; size: once; D: -; DNA: TGTGCCAGCACCCCTCAGGGTGCAGGGGAAAAACTGTTTTTT; CDR3: CASTPQGAGEKLFF
J: TRBJ1-1; V: TRBV5-1; size: -; D: TRBD1; DNA: TGCGCCAGCAGCTCACGGGACAGCTACACTGAAGCTTTCTTT; CDR3: CASSSRDSYTEAFF
J: TRBJ2-7; V: TRBV2; size: -; D: TRBD1; DNA: TGTGCCAGCACCGGAAACCGGGACAGGGCCCACGAGCAGTACTTC; CDR3: CASTGNRDRAHEQYF
J: TRBJ2-1; V: TRBV27; size: -; D: -; DNA: TGTGCCAGCAGTTTCGGGAGTTACAATGAGCAGTTCTTC; CDR3: CASSFGSYNEQFF
J: TRBJ2-3; V: TRBV4-1; size: -; D: -; DNA: TGCGCCAGCAGCCAAGACCCTCCGGGATCTAGCACAGATACGCAGTATTTT; CDR3: CASSQDPPGSSTDTQYF
J: TRBJ1-1; V: TRBV4-3; size: -; D: TRBD1; DNA: TGCGCCAGCACAGCCGGACAGGGGATGAACACTGAAGCTTTCTTT; CDR3: CASTAGQGMNTEAFF
J: TRBJ2-1; V: TRBV7-9; size: -; D: TRBD1; DNA: TGTGCCAGCAGCTCCGGACAGGGGGCCCACAATGAGCAGTTCTTC; CDR3: CASSSGQGAHNEQFF
J: TRBJ2-5; V: TRBV11-2; size: once; D: TRBD2; DNA: TGTGCCAGCAGCCCGGGACTAGCGGGGTGGGAGACCCAGTACTTC; CDR3: CASSPGLAGWETQYF
J: TRBJ2-7; V: TRBV6-5; size: -; D: -; DNA: TGTGCCAGCGGTTCGGGACTTGCCTACGAGCAGTACTTC; CDR3: CASGSGLAYEQYF
J: TRBJ2-5; V: TRBV15; size: -; D: -; DNA: TGTGCCACCAGCAGAGCATACAGGGAGGGGGAGACCCAGTACTTC; CDR3: CATSRAYREGETQYF
J: TRBJ2-5; V: TRBV12-5; size: -; D: TRBD2; DNA: TGTGCTAGTGGTCTTCAGGGAGGGGAGACCCAGTACTTC; CDR3: CASGLQGGETQYF
J: TRBJ1-3; V: TRBV27; size: -; D: -; DNA: TGTGCCAGCAGTCCCTCGAGTTATGGAAACACCATATATTTT; CDR3: CASSPSSYGNTIYF
J: TRBJ2-1; V: TRBV11-3; size: -; D: -; DNA: TGTGCCAGCAGCCTGACAGGCAGCTCCTACAATGAGCAGTTCTTC; CDR3: CASSLTGSSYNEQFF
J: TRBJ2-3; V: TRBV18; size: -; D: -; DNA: TGTGCCAGCGGAGAGGACAGTGTCACAGATACGCAGTATTTT; CDR3: CASGEDSVTDTQYF
J: TRBJ2-1; V: TRBV29-1; size: -; D: -; DNA: TGCAGCGTTGAGAGCGTAAACGAGCAGTTCTTC; CDR3: CSVESVNEQFF
J: TRBJ2-5; V: TRBV6-5; size: -; D: TRBD1; DNA: TGTGCCAGCAGTGGGACAGGATTCCAAGAGACCCAGTACTTC; CDR3: CASSGTGFQETQYF
J: TRBJ2-4; V: TRBV7-6; size: -; D: TRBD1; DNA: TGTGCCAGCAGCTTAGACCTGGGACAGGGCATTCAGTACTTC; CDR3: CASSLDLGQGIQYF
J: TRBJ2-5; V: TRBV6-5; size: -; D: -; DNA: TGTGCCAGCAGTTACGGGCAGGGTGAGACCCAGTACTTC; CDR3: CASSYGQGETQYF